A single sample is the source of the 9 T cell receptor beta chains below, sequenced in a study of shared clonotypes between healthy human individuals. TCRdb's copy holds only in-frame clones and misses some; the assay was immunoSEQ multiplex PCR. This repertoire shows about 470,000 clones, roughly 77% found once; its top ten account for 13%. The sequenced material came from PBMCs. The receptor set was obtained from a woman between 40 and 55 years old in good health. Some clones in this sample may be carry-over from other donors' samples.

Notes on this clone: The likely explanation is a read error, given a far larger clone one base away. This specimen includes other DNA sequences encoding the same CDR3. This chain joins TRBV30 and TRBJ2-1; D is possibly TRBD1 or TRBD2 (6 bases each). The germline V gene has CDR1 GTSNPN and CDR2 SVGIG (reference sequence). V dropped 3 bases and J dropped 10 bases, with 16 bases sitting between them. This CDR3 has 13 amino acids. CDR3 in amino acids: CAWRTGRLNEQFF. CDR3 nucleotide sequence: TGTGCCTGGAGAACAGGGAGGTTGAACGAGCAGTTCTTC.

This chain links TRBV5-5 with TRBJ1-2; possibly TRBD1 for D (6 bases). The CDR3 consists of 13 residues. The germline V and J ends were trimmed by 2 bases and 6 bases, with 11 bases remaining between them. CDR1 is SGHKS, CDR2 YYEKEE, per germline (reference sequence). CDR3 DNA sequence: TGTGCCAGCAGCTTACCGGGGGGCGATGGCTACACCTTC. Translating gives CASSLPGGDGYTF.

CDR3 nucleotides: TGTGCCAGCAGGAGGGAAAATAGCAATCAGCCCCAGCATTTT. This gives the protein CASRRENSNQPQHF. The chain has TRBV2 and TRBJ1-5; D ambiguous. Trimming shortened V by 6 bases and J by 0 bases, and 9 bases separated the two germline ends. Germline CDR1 SNHLY, CDR2 FYNNEI. The CDR3 is 14 amino acids.

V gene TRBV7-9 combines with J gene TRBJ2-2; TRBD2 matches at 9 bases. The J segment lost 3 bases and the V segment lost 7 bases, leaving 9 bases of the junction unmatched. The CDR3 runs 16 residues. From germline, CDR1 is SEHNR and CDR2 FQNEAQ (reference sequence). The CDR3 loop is CASTSAGGRHTGELFF. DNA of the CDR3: TGTGCCAGCACTAGTGCGGGAGGGAGGCACACCGGGGAGCTGTTTTTT.

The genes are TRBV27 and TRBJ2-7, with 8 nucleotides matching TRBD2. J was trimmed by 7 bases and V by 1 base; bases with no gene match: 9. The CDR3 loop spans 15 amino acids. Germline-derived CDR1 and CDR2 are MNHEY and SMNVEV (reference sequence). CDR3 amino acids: CASSLWSSGRGEQYF. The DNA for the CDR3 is TGTGCCAGCAGTTTATGGTCTAGCGGGCGGGGAGAGCAGTACTTC.

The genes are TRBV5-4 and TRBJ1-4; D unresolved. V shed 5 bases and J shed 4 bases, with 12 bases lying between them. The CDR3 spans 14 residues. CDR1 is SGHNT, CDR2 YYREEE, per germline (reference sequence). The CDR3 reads CASRDTPNNEKLFF. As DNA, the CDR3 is TGTGCCAGCAGAGACACCCCTAATAATGAAAAACTGTTTTTT.

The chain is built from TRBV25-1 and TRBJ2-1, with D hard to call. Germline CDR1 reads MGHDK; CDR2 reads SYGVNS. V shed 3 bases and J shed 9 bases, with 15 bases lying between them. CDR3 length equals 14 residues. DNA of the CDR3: TGTGCCAGCAGTGACAACTCTCGGTTCGGTGAGCAGTTCTTC. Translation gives CASSDNSRFGEQFF.

CDR3 sequence: CASSLDLRVSRSYEQYF. The CDR3 nucleotides read TGTGCCAGCAGCTTAGATCTGAGGGTCAGCCGCTCCTACGAGCAGTACTTC. This chain links TRBV11-2 with TRBJ2-7; D perhaps matches TRBD2 (5 bases). The CDR3 spans 17 residues. V lost 0 bases, J lost 0 bases, and 15 bases lay in between. The germline V gene encodes CDR1 SGHAT and CDR2 FQNNGV.

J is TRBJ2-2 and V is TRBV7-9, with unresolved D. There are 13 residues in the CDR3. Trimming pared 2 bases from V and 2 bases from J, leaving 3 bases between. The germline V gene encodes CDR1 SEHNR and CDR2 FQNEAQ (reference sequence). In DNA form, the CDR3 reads TGTGCCAGCAGCTTACGAAACACCGGGGAGCTGTTTTTT. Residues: CASSLRNTGELFF.